This TCR beta chain was sequenced in a study of blood T cell repertoires in COVID-19. Background on the study: COVID-19 samples, acute and convalescent, were from the United States, Italy and Spain.

The CDR3 runs 15 residues. V was trimmed by 1 base and J by 0 bases, leaving 7 bases between them. The V gene's germline CDR1 is SEHNR and CDR2 FQNEAQ (reference sequence). This clone occurred once. In the source study's methods: Reference gene primer amplification in the assay estimated nucleated cell counts. The repertoire was sequenced with immunoSEQ multiplex PCR; TCRdb's copy has only in-frame clones and lacks some. Clone size and the V and J calls come from that table; the DNA yielded D and trimming. This sample carries approximately 100,000 clones, around 91% of them seen once, and the ten largest clones take approximately 30%.

Sequencing input: peripheral blood. This TCR was sampled from a woman of 80 years or more with acute or convalescent COVID-19. The chain uses TRBV7-9 and TRBJ1-3; D is unresolved. This CDR3 reads CASSLVSLSGNTIYF. The CDR3 DNA is TGTGCCAGCAGCTTAGTTAGCCTCTCTGGAAACACCATATATTTT.